These 20 T cell receptor beta chains were sequenced from one sample in a study of OX40 agonist ivuxolimab in advanced cancers. The table came from immunoSEQ multiplex PCR; TCRdb's copy has only in-frame clones and leaves some out. The data contain fewer than 90,000 clones, 92% of them singletons. The sequencing used CD4+ or CD8+ T cells sorted from blood, collected in a trial of the OX40 agonist ivuxolimab. Source of these receptors: an adult with an advanced solid tumor such as melanoma, head and neck, liver or kidney cancer.

This chain connects TRBV6-4 to TRBJ2-1; 11 nucleotides align to TRBD2. The CDR3 runs to 18 residues. V lost 6 bases, J lost 0 bases, and 10 bases stayed unmatched. Germline assignment: CDR1 MRHNA and CDR2 SNTAGT. The CDR3 bases are TGTGCCAGCAGAGAAACTAGCGGGGGAGTCAACTCCTACAATGAGCAGTTCTTC. Amino acid sequence: CASRETSGGVNSYNEQFF.

This chain uses TRBV5-1 with TRBJ2-5, with 7 bases that match TRBD2. The germline V gene encodes CDR1 SGHRS and CDR2 YFSETQ. Trimming removed 5 bases from V and 2 bases from J; junction bases left unmatched: 3. The CDR3 length is 13 residues. The CDR3 here is CASSSGGQETQYF. The CDR3 DNA is TGCGCCAGCAGTTCCGGGGGGCAAGAGACCCAGTACTTC.

This clone is a singleton in its sample. The chain employs TRBV5-1 and TRBJ2-5, with D uncertain. The CDR3 has 15 amino acids. In germline, CDR1 is SGHRS, CDR2 YFSETQ. V was trimmed by 1 base and J by 2 bases, leaving 12 bases between them. The CDR3 protein is CASSLYPVGQETQYF. The CDR3, as DNA: TGCGCCAGCAGCTTGTACCCCGTGGGGCAAGAGACCCAGTACTTC.

DNA of the CDR3: TGTGCCAGCAGCCCGGGACAGGGAGAAGATACCTTC. Its translation: CASSPGQGEDTF. The V call is TRBV7-8, the J call TRBJ1-2; TRBD1 aligns across 9 bases. Looked up from germline, CDR1 is SGHVS and CDR2 is FQNEAQ. This CDR3 is 12 amino acids long. The V and J ends lost 5 bases and 14 bases, in that order; junction bases with no gene match: 9. The full variable domain, completed using reference TRBV7-8 and TRBJ1-2, is GAGVSQSPRYKVAKRGQDVALRCDPISGHVSLFWYQQALGQGPEFLTYFQNEAQLDKSGLPSDRFFAERPEGSVSTLKIQRTQQEDSAVYLCASSPGQGEDTFGSGTRLTVV.

This sequence joins TRBV18 and TRBJ2-5; tentative D call: TRBD2 (6 bases). The germline gives CDR1 KGHSH, CDR2 LQKENI. This CDR3 spans 13 amino acids. Trimming took off 2 bases at V and 3 bases at J, with 7 bases between the two ends. This chain's CDR3 is CASSPGGKETQYF. The CDR3 DNA is TGTGCCAGCTCACCAGGGGGGAAAGAGACCCAGTACTTC. Complete variable domain (other parts from reference TRBV18 and TRBJ2-5): NAGVMQNPRHLVRRRGQEARLRCSPMKGHSHVYWYRQLPEEGLKFMVYLQKENIIDESGMPKERFSAEFPKEGPSILRIQQVVRGDSAAYFCASSPGGKETQYFGPGTRLLVL.

The DNA for the CDR3 is TGTGCCAGCAGTGAACTGGTCGGTCCGTATGGCTACACCTTC. Its protein product is CASSELVGPYGYTF. This rearrangement joins TRBV6-4 to TRBJ1-2; D remains unclear. This CDR3 comprises 14 residues. Trimming shortened V by 3 bases and J by 5 bases, and 13 bases separated the two germline ends. From germline, CDR1 is MRHNA and CDR2 SNTAGT.

The chain joins TRBV30 to TRBJ1-6; D unclear. The V end was cut by 3 bases, the J end by 8 bases, with 20 bases between. The CDR3 has 16 residues. Germline loops: CDR1 GTSNPN, CDR2 SVGIG (reference sequence). Here the CDR3 DNA reads TGTGCCTGGAGCCGTGAGGGTGGGTCCCGCGATTCACCCCTCCACTTT. Its translation: CAWSREGGSRDSPLHF.

V gene TRBV7-6 combines with J gene TRBJ2-7; D gene unclear. V lost 1 base to trimming and J lost 3 bases, with 16 bases between them. The CDR3 length is 16 residues. Germline-derived CDR1 and CDR2 are SGHVS and FNYEAQ. CDR3 in amino acids: CASSLVGDEDSYEQYF. The CDR3 nucleotides read TGTGCCAGCAGCTTAGTTGGGGATGAGGATAGCTACGAGCAGTACTTC.

The CDR3 nucleotides are TGTGCCAGCAGTCTGAAGGAGGTTAGAACTGGGCAGTTCTTC. It codes for CASSLKEVRTGQFF. V is TRBV6-1 and J is TRBJ2-1, with D possibly matching TRBD2 (5 bases). The CDR3 extends over 14 amino acids. Trimming pared 5 bases from V and 12 bases from J, leaving 20 bases between. Looked up from germline, CDR1 is MNHNS and CDR2 is SASEGT.

The chain carries TRBV5-1 and TRBJ2-3; TRBD2 might be the D (6 bases). This CDR3 is 16 amino acids long. Trimming took 0 bases from V and 2 from J, leaving 13 bases between them. Germline assignment: CDR1 SGHRS and CDR2 YFSETQ. The CDR3 sequence: CASSLVRAGTTDTQYF. CDR3 DNA sequence: TGCGCCAGCAGCTTGGTTCGGGCGGGAACCACAGATACGCAGTATTTT.

The gene calls are TRBV19 and TRBJ1-2; TRBD1 matches at 12 bases. CDR1 and CDR2 (germline): LNHDA, SQIVND (reference sequence). The CDR3 is 15 residues long. V lost 5 bases to trimming and J lost 7 bases; unmatched junction nucleotides: 8. This chain's CDR3 is CASSLPGQGAFGYTF. DNA for the CDR3: TGTGCCAGTAGTTTACCGGGACAGGGGGCGTTTGGCTACACCTTC.

The chain carries TRBV11-3 and TRBJ2-1, with 10 positions matching TRBD1. The CDR3 covers 13 residues. In germline, CDR1 is SGHNT, CDR2 YENEEA. The J segment lost 6 bases and the V segment lost 7 bases, leaving 3 bases of the junction unmatched. The CDR3 region has the DNA TGTGCCAGCACTCGGACAGGGGGCAATGAGCAGTTCTTC. Amino acid sequence: CASTRTGGNEQFF.

The chain combines TRBV5-1 with TRBJ1-2; D might be TRBD1 (5 bases). The ends were cut back, 4 bases at V and 7 bases at J, with 23 bases in the middle. The CDR3 runs to 16 residues. Germline CDR1 SGHRS, CDR2 YFSETQ. CDR3 sequence: CASSLLRGTAEGGYTF. The CDR3, as DNA: TGCGCCAGCAGCCTACTACGTGGGACCGCCGAGGGTGGCTACACCTTC. Combining the CDR3 with reference TRBV5-1 and TRBJ1-2 gives the whole variable domain KAGVTQTPRYLIKTRGQQVTLSCSPISGHRSVSWYQQTPGQGLQFLFEYFSETQRNKGNFPGRFSGRQFSNSRSEMNVSTLELGDSALYLCASSLLRGTAEGGYTFGSGTRLTVV.

This chain joins TRBV7-2 and TRBJ2-5; 7 nucleotides align to TRBD2. The junction had 6 bases not matched to a gene; V was cut back by 5 bases and J by 3 bases. The germline gives CDR1 SGHTA, CDR2 FQGNSA. The CDR3 has 14 residues. The CDR3 sequence is CASSLSAGEETQYF. In nucleotides, the CDR3 is TGTGCCAGCAGCCTGTCTGCGGGGGAAGAGACCCAGTACTTC.

The CDR3 is CASSSGETNEKLFF. DNA of the CDR3: TGTGCCAGTAGCTCGGGGGAAACTAATGAAAAACTGTTTTTT. J is TRBJ1-4 and V is TRBV19; maybe TRBD1 (5 bases). The V gene lost 6 bases and the J gene lost 1 base, with 9 bases spanning the gap. Germline values: CDR1 LNHDA, CDR2 SQIVND (reference sequence). The CDR3 totals 14 residues.

V is TRBV27 and J is TRBJ2-7; tentative D call: TRBD2 (5 bases). CDR1 and CDR2 (germline): MNHEY, SMNVEV (reference sequence). V gave up 2 bases and J gave up 7 bases, with 12 bases separating them. This CDR3 comprises 13 residues. The CDR3 coding sequence is TGTGCCAGCAGTTTAGGACCCGAGGGAGAGCAGTACTTC. The encoded protein is CASSLGPEGEQYF.

This clone appeared a few times. The chain couples TRBV2 to TRBJ1-1; 8 bases match TRBD1. The CDR3 totals 14 residues. Germline trimming cut 7 bases from V and 1 base from J; bases unmatched to any gene: 5. Germline loops: CDR1 SNHLY, CDR2 FYNNEI. CDR3 in amino acids: CASTKGQANTEAFF. The CDR3 bases are TGTGCCAGCACCAAGGGACAGGCGAACACTGAAGCTTTCTTT.

J is TRBJ1-2 and V is TRBV5-4; D not certain. V shed 2 bases and J shed 5 bases, with 10 bases lying between them. The CDR3 totals 13 residues. Germline V gives CDR1 SGHNT, CDR2 YYREEE (reference sequence). Here the CDR3 DNA reads TGTGCCAGCAGCTTTCTAGCTCCGTATGGCTACACCTTC. This sequence encodes CASSFLAPYGYTF.

The V call is TRBV10-2, the J call TRBJ1-4, with TRBD1 as a possible D gene (5 bases). CDR3 length equals 15 residues. Germline V CDR1 and CDR2: WSHSY, SAAADI. Trimming removed 8 bases at V and 8 bases at J, with 21 bases between. CDR3 DNA sequence: TGCGCCAGCGGAGCCCAGGGCCCTCCGGGGGAAAAACTGTTTTTT. This codes for CASGAQGPPGEKLFF.

The chain recombines TRBV12-5 with TRBJ2-2; D is possibly TRBD2 (5 bases). With 1 base removed from V and 5 bases from J, the gap between germline ends came to 20 bases. This CDR3 has 18 residues. Germline assignment: CDR1 LGHNT and CDR2 FRNRAP. This chain's CDR3 is CASGLGAGAPARTGELFF. CDR3 coding DNA: TGTGCTAGTGGTTTGGGGGCGGGCGCCCCCGCGCGTACCGGGGAGCTGTTTTTT.